These 31 T cell receptor beta chains came from one sample sequenced in a study of PD-L1 blockade in urothelial cancer. Only in-frame clones appear in the TCRdb table, and some are missing; sequencing was by immunoSEQ multiplex PCR. The top ten clones hold roughly 8.2% of a sample with 46,000 or so clones, around nine tenths of them seen once. The sequencing used PBMCs, collected around atezolizumab (anti-PD-L1) treatment. The receptors were gathered from a man in his 60s with urothelial cancer.

The chain joins TRBV10-3 to TRBJ2-5, with TRBD2 identical over 15 bases. V lost 7 bases, J lost 1 base, and 7 bases stayed unmatched. The germline V gene has CDR1 ENHRY and CDR2 SYGVKD. The CDR3 is made up of 17 amino acids. The CDR3 reads CAINPGTSGGSQETQYF. Written as DNA, the CDR3 is TGTGCCATCAATCCCGGGACTAGCGGGGGGTCCCAAGAGACCCAGTACTTC.

This clone has just a few counts. The CDR3 DNA is TGTGCCAGCAGTTTAAATAGTAACTATGGCTACACCTTC. It specifies CASSLNSNYGYTF. This chain uses TRBV27 with TRBJ1-2; D unresolved. Per germline, CDR1 MNHEY and CDR2 SMNVEV (reference sequence). V was cut by 2 bases and J by 1 base, with 5 bases left in between. CDR3 length: 13 residues.

The rearrangement uses TRBV4-1 and TRBJ2-6; D perhaps matches TRBD1 (6 bases). The CDR3 has 17 amino acids. Trimming left V 2 bases short and J 4 bases short, with 15 bases between. Per germline, CDR1 MGHRA and CDR2 YSYEKL. CDR3 nucleotide sequence: TGCGCCAGCAGCCAAATCACAGGGTCCGCCGGGGCCAACGTCCTGACTTTC. This gives the protein CASSQITGSAGANVLTF.

The chain employs TRBV5-8 and TRBJ2-7; D not resolved. Trimming stripped 4 bases from V and 3 bases from J, with 5 bases between. The CDR3 length is 11 residues. Looked up from germline, CDR1 is SGHTS and CDR2 is YDEGEE. The CDR3 nucleotides are TGTGCCAGCAGCCCTATCTACGAGCAGTACTTC. It is translated as CASSPIYEQYF. Supplemented by reference TRBV5-8 and TRBJ2-7, the full variable domain reads EAGVTQSPTHLIKTRGQQATLRCSPISGHTSVYWYQQALGLGLQFLLWYDEGEERNRGNFPPRFSGRQFPNYSSELNVNALELEDSALYLCASSPIYEQYFGPGTRLTVT.

This chain uses TRBV6-6 with TRBJ1-5; perhaps TRBD1 as D (5 bases). Germline lookup yields CDR1 MNHNY and CDR2 SVGAGI (reference sequence). This CDR3 is built from 13 residues. Trimming stripped 4 bases from V and 2 bases from J, with 6 bases between. CDR3 amino acids: CASSFRGNQPQHF. In DNA form, the CDR3 reads TGTGCCAGCAGTTTCAGGGGCAATCAGCCCCAGCATTTT.

This chain uses TRBV28 with TRBJ1-2; weak D call: TRBD1 (6 bases). CDR1 and CDR2 from the germline V gene are MDHEN and SYDVKM. Trimming left V 7 bases short and J 6 bases short, with 21 bases between. This CDR3 has 15 residues. Written as DNA, the CDR3 is TGTGCCAGCACCGACCCCAGGGGCGTTGCTGATGGCTACACCTTC. Translated: CASTDPRGVADGYTF.

As to this clone: The junction differs from germline at one of its ends, possibly a read error. Distinct nucleotide sequences in the sample also encode this CDR3. The genes are TRBV29-1 and TRBJ1-1, with 7 bases fitting TRBD1. The CDR3 contains 12 residues. Germline V gene sequence: CDR1 SQVTM, CDR2 ANQGSEA. CDR3 DNA: TGCAGCGTCGTAACAGGGGCTACTGAAGCTTTTTTT. Translating it yields CSVVTGATEAFF.

This chain joins TRBV5-1 and TRBJ2-3; 9 bases map to TRBD2. V shed 0 bases and J 1 base; nucleotides not matched to a gene: 6. The germline V gene has CDR1 SGHRS and CDR2 YFSETQ. The CDR3 consists of 17 residues. As DNA, the CDR3 is TGCGCCAGCAGCTTGGATAGTAGCGGGGGTGGCACAGATACGCAGTATTTT. This translates into CASSLDSSGGGTDTQYF.

The V gene is TRBV5-1, the J gene TRBJ1-1, with 7 bases that match TRBD1. The V gene end was trimmed by 2 bases and the J gene end by 2 bases; junction bases not matched to a gene: 12. Germline CDR1 is SGHRS and CDR2 is YFSETQ. The CDR3 consists of 17 residues. The CDR3 protein is CASSFETGRVRNTEAFF. CDR3 bases: TGCGCCAGCAGCTTCGAGACAGGGCGGGTAAGAAACACTGAAGCTTTCTTT.

V and J are TRBV10-3 and TRBJ2-1; 7 bases agree with TRBD2. The CDR3 extends over 15 amino acids. The V segment lost 4 bases and the J segment 5 bases; nucleotides outside the gene matches: 8. Germline V gene data show CDR1 as ENHRY and CDR2 as SYGVKD. CDR3 residues: CAISAGGVQNNEQFF. The CDR3 DNA is TGTGCCATCAGTGCTGGGGGGGTACAGAACAATGAGCAGTTCTTC.

The V call is TRBV30, the J call TRBJ1-1; the match to TRBD1 covers 9 bases. V dropped 5 bases and J dropped 6; count of bases not matched to a gene: 10. CDR1 is GTSNPN, CDR2 SVGIG, per germline (reference sequence). The CDR3 sequence is 14 residues long. The CDR3 region is CAWYTGGATAEAFF. In nucleotides, the CDR3 is TGTGCCTGGTATACAGGGGGCGCGACGGCTGAAGCTTTCTTT. Looking up the rest from reference TRBV30 and TRBJ1-1 gives the full variable domain: SQTIHQWPATLVQPVGSPLSLECTVEGTSNPNLYWYRQAAGRGLQLLFYSVGIGQISSEVPQNLSASRPQDRQFILSSKKLLLSDSGFYLCAWYTGGATAEAFFGQGTRLTVV.

The J gene is TRBJ2-1, the V gene TRBV7-2, with D maybe TRBD1 (5 bases). Germline CDR1 is SGHTA and CDR2 is FQGNSA. There are 14 residues in the CDR3. Trimming pared 2 bases from V and 6 bases from J, leaving 11 bases between. The CDR3 loop is CASSLQGRSNEQFF. The CDR3 bases are TGTGCCAGCAGCTTACAGGGAAGGTCCAATGAGCAGTTCTTC.

This clone was detected once. V and J are TRBV6-1 and TRBJ1-4; possible D gene TRBD1, 5 bases. CDR1 and CDR2 from the germline V gene are MNHNS and SASEGT. This CDR3 has 15 residues. V was shortened by 6 bases and J by 5 bases, with 16 bases between the two germline ends. The DNA for the CDR3 is TGTGCCAGCAGACAGGACCCCCGGCCGAATGAAAAACTGTTTTTT. This sequence encodes CASRQDPRPNEKLFF.

The CDR3 nucleotides read TGTGCCAGCAGTTACGAAGGGACAGGCTCTAATTCACCCCTCCACTTT. It codes for CASSYEGTGSNSPLHF. This chain joins TRBV6-5 and TRBJ1-6; the match to TRBD1 covers 8 bases. Trimming at V came to 2 bases and at J to 6 bases, leaving 6 bases not matched to a gene. Germline CDR1 MNHEY, CDR2 SVGAGI. The CDR3 loop spans 16 amino acids.

This chain uses TRBV5-6 with TRBJ1-5; a weak D match, TRBD1 (5 bases). CDR1 SGHDT and CDR2 YYEEEE come from the germline V gene. The CDR3 runs to 16 residues. V dropped 1 base and J dropped 6 bases, with 17 bases sitting between them. CDR3 sequence: CASSLYAGRLGQPQHF. In DNA form, the CDR3 reads TGTGCCAGCAGCTTGTATGCAGGGAGGCTTGGTCAGCCCCAGCATTTT.

The chain uses TRBV7-9 and TRBJ2-3; 7 bases agree with TRBD1. The V gene end was trimmed by 5 bases and the J gene end by 3 bases; junction bases not matched to a gene: 8. Germline-derived CDR1 and CDR2 are SEHNR and FQNEAQ (reference sequence). CDR3 length: 15 amino acids. Here the CDR3 DNA reads TGTGCCAGCAGCCGCCGTGCAGGGGGAACAGATACGCAGTATTTT. This encodes CASSRRAGGTDTQYF.

The rearrangement joins TRBV29-1 to TRBJ1-5, with 9 bases fitting TRBD1. This CDR3 spans 15 amino acids. After removal of 4 bases from V and 3 bases from J, the junction contained 7 bases not matched to a gene. CDR1 is SQVTM, CDR2 ANQGSEA, per germline. CDR3 loop: CSVGVDRGPNQPQHF. DNA for the CDR3: TGCAGCGTTGGAGTGGACAGGGGACCCAATCAGCCCCAGCATTTT. The whole variable domain, filled in from reference TRBV29-1 and TRBJ1-5, reads SAVISQKPSRDICQRGTSLTIQCQVDSQVTMMFWYRQQPGQSLTLIATANQGSEATYESGFVIDKFPISRPNLTFSTLTVSNMSPEDSSIYLCSVGVDRGPNQPQHFGDGTRLSIL.

Only one count was recorded for this clone. The V and J genes are TRBV14 and TRBJ1-1, with 7 bases that match TRBD1. V was pared by 4 bases and J by 1 base, with 3 bases of the junction left unmatched. CDR1 is SGHDN, CDR2 FVKESK, per germline. The CDR3 contains 14 residues. The CDR3 here is CASSLRTGNTEAFF. For the CDR3, the DNA is TGTGCCAGCAGCCTTCGGACAGGGAACACTGAAGCTTTCTTT.

This clone has just one count. The V call is TRBV2, the J call TRBJ2-7, with D perhaps matching TRBD1 (5 bases). Germline CDR1 reads SNHLY; CDR2 reads FYNNEI. The length of the CDR3 is 15 residues. The V end was cut by 1 base, the J end by 2 bases, with 12 bases between. DNA for the CDR3: TGTGCCAGCAGTGAAGTTTTCAGGGATGCCTACGAGCAGTACTTC. This gives the protein CASSEVFRDAYEQYF.

The chain links TRBV18 to TRBJ1-1, with D uncertain. CDR3 length: 12 residues. In germline, CDR1 is KGHSH, CDR2 LQKENI. V was shortened by 2 bases and J by 9 bases, with 10 bases between the two germline ends. The CDR3 sequence: CASSPEVFQAFF. Written as DNA, the CDR3 is TGTGCCAGCTCACCAGAGGTTTTTCAAGCTTTCTTT.

The chain has TRBV11-3 and TRBJ1-6, with a tentative D call TRBD1 (5 bases). V was trimmed by 3 bases and J by 4 bases, leaving 10 bases between them. The germline V gene has CDR1 SGHNT and CDR2 YENEEA. This CDR3 comprises 15 residues. The CDR3 loop reads CASSFGQGYNSPLHF. The CDR3 DNA follows: TGTGCCAGCAGCTTTGGGCAGGGATATAATTCACCCCTCCACTTT.

This chain joins TRBV19 and TRBJ1-1; D is possibly TRBD1 (6 bases). The CDR3 sequence is 14 residues long. Germline V lookup: CDR1 LNHDA, CDR2 SQIVND (reference sequence). With 5 bases removed from V and 1 base from J, the gap between germline ends came to 11 bases. The DNA of the CDR3 is TGTGCCAGTAGTGCCCGGACAGCGAACACTGAAGCTTTCTTT. Translated, it gives CASSARTANTEAFF.

This chain links TRBV19 with TRBJ2-3, with 7 bases identical to TRBD2. V dropped 9 bases and J dropped 0; count of bases not matched to a gene: 3. From germline, CDR1 is LNHDA and CDR2 SQIVND (reference sequence). This CDR3 comprises 13 residues. CDR3 in amino acids: CARTGGSTDTQYF. The CDR3 nucleotides are TGTGCCAGAACGGGGGGAAGCACAGATACGCAGTATTTT.

This chain uses TRBV30 with TRBJ2-3; tentatively, D is TRBD2 (6 bases). Trimming left V 5 bases short and J 0 bases short, with 15 bases between. The CDR3 has 15 amino acids. Germline CDR1 and CDR2: GTSNPN and SVGIG (reference sequence). The CDR3 coding sequence is TGTGCCTGGGAATTAGGAGGGGCGAGCACAGATACGCAGTATTTT. It specifies CAWELGGASTDTQYF.

The chain couples TRBV7-9 to TRBJ1-2; 8 bases align to TRBD1. The CDR3 is 14 amino acids. Germline V gene data show CDR1 as SEHNR and CDR2 as FQNEAQ (reference sequence). V was pared by 3 bases and J by 8 bases, with 8 bases of the junction left unmatched. DNA for the CDR3: TGTGCCAGCAGCTTGATGGACAGGGAAGGAGGCTACACCTTC. Encoded protein: CASSLMDREGGYTF.

This chain connects TRBV28 to TRBJ1-5, with D possibly being TRBD1 (5 bases). This CDR3 comprises 14 residues. Deletions cut 10 bases from V and 7 bases from J, with 20 bases between. Germline V lookup: CDR1 MDHEN, CDR2 SYDVKM. The CDR3 is CATLNPPGQQPQHF. As DNA, the CDR3 is TGTGCCACCCTTAACCCGCCAGGGCAGCAGCCCCAGCATTTT.

The genes are TRBV11-3 and TRBJ2-2, with D possibly being TRBD1 (7 bases). CDR3 length equals 14 residues. Germline V gene data show CDR1 as SGHNT and CDR2 as YENEEA. Trimming left V 7 bases short and J 5 bases short, with 14 bases between. CDR3 amino acids: CASIRGAATGELFF. The CDR3 region has the DNA TGTGCCAGCATCAGGGGGGCCGCGACCGGGGAGCTGTTTTTT.

This chain connects TRBV7-2 to TRBJ1-5, with D hard to call. The CDR3 contains 15 residues. Germline-derived CDR1 and CDR2 are SGHTA and FQGNSA. Trimming removed 1 base at V and 4 bases at J, with 11 bases between. This CDR3 is CASSLGGHLNQPQHF. CDR3 nucleotides: TGTGCCAGCAGCTTAGGTGGGCATTTAAATCAGCCCCAGCATTTT. Supplemented by reference TRBV7-2 and TRBJ1-5, the full variable domain reads GAGVSQSPSNKVTEKGKDVELRCDPISGHTALYWYRQSLGQGLEFLIYFQGNSAPDKSGLPSDRFSAERTGGSVSTLTIQRTQQEDSAVYLCASSLGGHLNQPQHFGDGTRLSIL.

For the CDR3, the DNA is TGTGCCAGCAGCTTAGCGCAGCCGGGAGCCTACGAGCAGTACTTC. Translating gives CASSLAQPGAYEQYF. The rearrangement uses TRBV7-2 and TRBJ2-7; the D gene is possibly TRBD2 (6 bases). The CDR3 runs to 15 residues. Germline lookup yields CDR1 SGHTA and CDR2 FQGNSA. Trimming left V 0 bases short and J 2 bases short, with 11 bases between.

In its sample, this clone was seen once. This rearrangement joins TRBV19 to TRBJ1-5, with TRBD1 as a possible D gene (6 bases). CDR3 size: 16 residues. CDR1 is LNHDA and CDR2 is SQIVND in the germline V gene (reference sequence). The V and J ends lost 1 base and 2 bases respectively, with 12 bases between them. Here the CDR3 reads CASSIGQGYGNQPQHF. As DNA, the CDR3 is TGTGCCAGTAGTATAGGGCAGGGGTATGGCAATCAGCCCCAGCATTTT.

The chain employs TRBV27 and TRBJ2-5; no clear D. Germline V gene sequence: CDR1 MNHEY, CDR2 SMNVEV (reference sequence). V was shortened by 5 bases and J by 1 base, with 11 bases between the two germline ends. This CDR3 is built from 14 residues. CDR3 coding DNA: TGTGCCAGCAGTCCGAGATCGGGCCAAGAGACCCAGTACTTC. Protein product: CASSPRSGQETQYF.